This TCR beta chain was identified in a study of T cells in Graves' hyperthyroidism and ophthalmopathy. The overall study: Before any treatment, at initial diagnosis, peripheral blood was collected.

Using RNA transcripts as the source, TCR beta CDR3 regions were amplified. HTBI primers were the set used in a first-round RT-PCR of the TCR CDR3. TCRdb re-derived calls from the multiplex PCR reads in MiXCR, one entry per CDR3 protein. The sample carries almost 600,000 distinct CDR3 sequences, approximately 13% recorded once. Between the trimmed V and J ends, which lost 0 bases and 0 bases, there was a span of 5 bases. Germline CDR1 and CDR2: LNHNV and YYDKDF (reference sequence). There are 14 residues in the CDR3. The rearrangement joins TRBV15 to TRBJ1-1; no firm D call. The TCR sequence derives from a woman in her twenties or thirties with Graves' hyperthyroidism that later progressed to Graves' ophthalmopathy. The sample taken for sequencing was blood. In nucleotides, the CDR3 is TGTGCCACCAGCAGAGATCGTTTGAACACTGAAGCTTTCTTT. Translation gives CATSRDRLNTEAFF.